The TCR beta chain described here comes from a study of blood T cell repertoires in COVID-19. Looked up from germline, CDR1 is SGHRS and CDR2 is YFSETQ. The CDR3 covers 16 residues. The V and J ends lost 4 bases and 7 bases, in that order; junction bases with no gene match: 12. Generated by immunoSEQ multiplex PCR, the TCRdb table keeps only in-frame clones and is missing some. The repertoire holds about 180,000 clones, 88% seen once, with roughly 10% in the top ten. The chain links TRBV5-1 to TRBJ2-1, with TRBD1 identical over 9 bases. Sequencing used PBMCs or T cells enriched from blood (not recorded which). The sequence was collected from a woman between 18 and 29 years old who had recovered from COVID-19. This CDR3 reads CASSPMGDREWNEQFF. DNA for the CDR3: TGCGCCAGCAGCCCAATGGGGGACAGGGAGTGGAATGAGCAGTTCTTC.